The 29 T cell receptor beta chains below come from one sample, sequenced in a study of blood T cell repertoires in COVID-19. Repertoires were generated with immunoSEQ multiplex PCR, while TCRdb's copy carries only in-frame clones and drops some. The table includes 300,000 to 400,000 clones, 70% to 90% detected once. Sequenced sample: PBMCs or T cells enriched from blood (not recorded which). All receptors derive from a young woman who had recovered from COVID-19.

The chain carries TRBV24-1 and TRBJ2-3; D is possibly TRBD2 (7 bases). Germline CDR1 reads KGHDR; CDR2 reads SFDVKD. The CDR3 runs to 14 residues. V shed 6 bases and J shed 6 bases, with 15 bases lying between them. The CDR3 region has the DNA TGTGCCACCAGTTTGGCGGGGGCGGGGGATACGCAGTATTTT. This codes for CATSLAGAGDTQYF.

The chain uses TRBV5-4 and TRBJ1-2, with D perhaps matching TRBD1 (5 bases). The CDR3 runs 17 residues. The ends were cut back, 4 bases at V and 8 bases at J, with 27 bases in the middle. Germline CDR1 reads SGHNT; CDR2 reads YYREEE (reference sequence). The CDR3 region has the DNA TGTGCCAGCAGCACTCTTCAGGGCAGGCCTACCGTTCTCGGCTACACCTTC. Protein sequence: CASSTLQGRPTVLGYTF.

CDR3 in amino acids: CASSLGGASTDTQYF. CDR3 in DNA: TGTGCCAGCAGTTTAGGCGGGGCTAGCACAGATACGCAGTATTTT. The rearrangement links TRBV27 to TRBJ2-3, with a tentative D call TRBD2 (6 bases). V dropped 2 bases and J dropped 0 bases, with 9 bases sitting between them. The CDR3 totals 15 residues. Per the germline V gene, CDR1 is MNHEY and CDR2 is SMNVEV (reference sequence).

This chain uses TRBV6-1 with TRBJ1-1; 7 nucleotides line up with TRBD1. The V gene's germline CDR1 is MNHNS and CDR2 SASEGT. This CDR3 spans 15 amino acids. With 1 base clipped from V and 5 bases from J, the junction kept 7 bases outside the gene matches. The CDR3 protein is CASSEVGYRGTEAFF. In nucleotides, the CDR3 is TGTGCCAGCAGTGAAGTAGGGTACAGGGGAACTGAAGCTTTCTTT.

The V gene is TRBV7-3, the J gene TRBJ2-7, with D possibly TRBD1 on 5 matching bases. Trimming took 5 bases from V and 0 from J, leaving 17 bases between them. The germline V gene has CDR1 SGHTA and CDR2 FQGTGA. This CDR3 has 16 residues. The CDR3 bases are TGTGCCAGCAGCCTGGACCCTTCTGGGGCCTCCTACGAGCAGTACTTC. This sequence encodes CASSLDPSGASYEQYF.

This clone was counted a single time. CDR3 sequence (DNA): TGTGCCAGCAGTCCCTTGGGTTGGATTCTAGGTGGGAAAACAGGGTTGCGCAATCAGCCCCAGCATTTT. Its translation is CASSPLGWILGGKTGLRNQPQHF. This chain joins TRBV27 and TRBJ1-5; TRBD1 might be the D (6 bases). The CDR3 covers 23 residues. Trimming cost V 5 bases and J 2 bases, with 37 bases left between them. Germline V gene lookup returns CDR1 MNHEY and CDR2 SMNVEV (reference sequence).

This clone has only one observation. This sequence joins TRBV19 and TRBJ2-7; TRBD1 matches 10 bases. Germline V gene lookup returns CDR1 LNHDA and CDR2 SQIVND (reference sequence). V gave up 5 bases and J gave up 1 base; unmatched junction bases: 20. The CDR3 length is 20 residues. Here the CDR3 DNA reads TGTGCCAGTAGTCCCATGGGGGGGGTCCTCCGGACAGGGGGATCCTACGAGCAGTACTTC. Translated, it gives CASSPMGGVLRTGGSYEQYF.

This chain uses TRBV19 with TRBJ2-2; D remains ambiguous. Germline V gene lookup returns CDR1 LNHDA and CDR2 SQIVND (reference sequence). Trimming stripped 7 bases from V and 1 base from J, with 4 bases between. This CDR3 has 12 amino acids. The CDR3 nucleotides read TGTGCCAGTACCTTGAACACCGGGGAGCTGTTTTTT. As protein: CASTLNTGELFF.

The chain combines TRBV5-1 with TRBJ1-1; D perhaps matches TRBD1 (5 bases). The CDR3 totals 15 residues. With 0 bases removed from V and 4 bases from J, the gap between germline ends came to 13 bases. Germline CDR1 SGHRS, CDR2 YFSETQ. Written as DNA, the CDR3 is TGCGCCAGCAGCTTGGACGGAATGGGGCGCACTGAAGCTTTCTTT. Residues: CASSLDGMGRTEAFF.

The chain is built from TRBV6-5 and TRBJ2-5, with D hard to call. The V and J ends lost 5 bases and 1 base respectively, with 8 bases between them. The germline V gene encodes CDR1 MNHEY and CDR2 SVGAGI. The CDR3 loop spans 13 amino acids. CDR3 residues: CASSRHPQETQYF. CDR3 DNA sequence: TGTGCCAGCAGTAGACACCCCCAAGAGACCCAGTACTTC.

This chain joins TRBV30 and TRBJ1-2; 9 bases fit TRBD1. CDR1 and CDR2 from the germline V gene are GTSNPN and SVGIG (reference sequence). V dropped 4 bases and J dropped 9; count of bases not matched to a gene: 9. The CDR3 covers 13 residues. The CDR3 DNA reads TGTGCCTGGACCGACAGGGGGAAGGTTAGCTACACCTTC. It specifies CAWTDRGKVSYTF.

The CDR3 loop reads CASSYGSGGPNNEQFF. The CDR3 region has the DNA TGTGCCAGCAGTTACGGGTCGGGGGGGCCCAACAATGAGCAGTTCTTC. The chain combines TRBV6-6 with TRBJ2-1; 8 bases line up with TRBD2. Trimming cost V 2 bases and J 5 bases; bases outside gene matches: 8. CDR3 length: 16 residues. Germline V gene lookup returns CDR1 MNHNY and CDR2 SVGAGI (reference sequence).

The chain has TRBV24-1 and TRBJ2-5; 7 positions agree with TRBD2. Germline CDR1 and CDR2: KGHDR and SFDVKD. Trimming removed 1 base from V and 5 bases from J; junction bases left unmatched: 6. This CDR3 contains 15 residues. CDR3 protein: CATSDFGRGWETQYF. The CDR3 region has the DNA TGTGCCACCAGTGATTTTGGGAGGGGATGGGAGACCCAGTACTTC.

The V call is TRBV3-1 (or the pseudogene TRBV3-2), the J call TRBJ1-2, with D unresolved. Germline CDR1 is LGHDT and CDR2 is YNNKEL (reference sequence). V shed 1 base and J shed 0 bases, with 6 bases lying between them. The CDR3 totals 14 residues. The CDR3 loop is CASSQVGANYGYTF. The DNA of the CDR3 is TGTGCCAGCAGCCAAGTGGGAGCTAACTATGGCTACACCTTC.

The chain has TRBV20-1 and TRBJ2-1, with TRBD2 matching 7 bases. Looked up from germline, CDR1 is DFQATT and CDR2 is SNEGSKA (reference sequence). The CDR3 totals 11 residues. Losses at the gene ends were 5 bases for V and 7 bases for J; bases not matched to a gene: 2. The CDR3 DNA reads TGCAGTGCTGGGAGGGGTAATGAGCAGTTCTTC. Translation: CSAGRGNEQFF.

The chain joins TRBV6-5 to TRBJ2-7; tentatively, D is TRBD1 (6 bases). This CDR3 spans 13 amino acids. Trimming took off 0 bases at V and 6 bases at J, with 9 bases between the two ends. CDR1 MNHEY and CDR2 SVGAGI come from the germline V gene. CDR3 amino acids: CASSYSIGGEQYF. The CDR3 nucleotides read TGTGCCAGCAGTTACTCGATAGGGGGCGAGCAGTACTTC.

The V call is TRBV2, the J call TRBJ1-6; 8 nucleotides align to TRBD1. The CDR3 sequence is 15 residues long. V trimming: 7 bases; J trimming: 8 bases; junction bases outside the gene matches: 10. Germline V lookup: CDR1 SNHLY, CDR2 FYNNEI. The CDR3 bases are TGTGCCAGCACCCGTCTTGCAGGGGGCGATTCACCCCTCCACTTT. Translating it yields CASTRLAGGDSPLHF.

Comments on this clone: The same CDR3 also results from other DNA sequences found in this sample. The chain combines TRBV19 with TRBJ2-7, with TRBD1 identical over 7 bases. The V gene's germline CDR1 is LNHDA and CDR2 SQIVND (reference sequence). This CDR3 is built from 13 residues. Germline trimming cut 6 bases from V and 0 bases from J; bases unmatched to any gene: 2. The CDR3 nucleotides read TGTGCCAGTAGCAGGGACAGCTCCTACGAGCAGTACTTC. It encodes CASSRDSSYEQYF.

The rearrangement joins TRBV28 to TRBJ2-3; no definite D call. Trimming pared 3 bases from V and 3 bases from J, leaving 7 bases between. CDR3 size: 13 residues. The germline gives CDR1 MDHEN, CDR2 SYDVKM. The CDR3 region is CASSFQRTDTQYF. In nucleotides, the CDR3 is TGTGCCAGCAGTTTCCAGCGTACAGATACGCAGTATTTT.

CDR3: CASSEPHRAYTEAFF. In nucleotides, the CDR3 is TGTGCCAGCAGTGAGCCCCACAGGGCCTACACTGAAGCTTTCTTT. V usage is TRBV6-1 and J usage is TRBJ1-1, with a possible D match to TRBD1 (6 bases). The V gene's germline CDR1 is MNHNS and CDR2 SASEGT. The CDR3 is 15 amino acids. The germline V and J ends were trimmed by 3 bases and 3 bases, with 14 bases remaining between them.

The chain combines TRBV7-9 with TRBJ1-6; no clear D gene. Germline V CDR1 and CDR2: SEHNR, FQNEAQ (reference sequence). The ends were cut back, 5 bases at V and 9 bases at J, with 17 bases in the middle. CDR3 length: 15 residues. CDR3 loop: CASSPGVGFPSPLHF. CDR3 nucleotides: TGTGCCAGCAGCCCCGGAGTTGGGTTCCCTTCACCCCTCCACTTT. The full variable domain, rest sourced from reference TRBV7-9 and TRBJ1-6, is DTGVSQNPRHKITKRGQNVTFRCDPISEHNRLYWYRQTLGQGPEFLTYFQNEAQLEKSRLLSDRFSAERPKGSFSTLEIQRTEQGDSAMYLCASSPGVGFPSPLHFGNGTRLTVT.

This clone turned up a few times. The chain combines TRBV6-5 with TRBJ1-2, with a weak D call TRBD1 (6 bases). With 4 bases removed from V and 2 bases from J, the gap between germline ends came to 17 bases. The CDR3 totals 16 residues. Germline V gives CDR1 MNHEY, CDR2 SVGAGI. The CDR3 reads CASSSNLLTGNYGYTF. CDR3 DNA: TGTGCCAGCAGTTCGAACTTATTGACAGGCAACTATGGCTACACCTTC.

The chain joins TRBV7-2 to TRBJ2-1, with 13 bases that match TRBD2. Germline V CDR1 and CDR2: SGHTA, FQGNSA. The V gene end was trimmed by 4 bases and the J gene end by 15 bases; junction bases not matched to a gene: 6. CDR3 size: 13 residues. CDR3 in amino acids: CASSSTSGGPWFF. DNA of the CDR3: TGTGCCAGCAGCTCGACTAGCGGGGGGCCGTGGTTCTTC.

The CDR3 region has the DNA TGTGCCTGGAGTGTAAGCATTGAAGCTTTCTTT. As protein: CAWSVSIEAFF. The chain links TRBV30 to TRBJ1-1; D gene ambiguous. Trimming left V 0 bases short and J 7 bases short, with 6 bases between. The germline V gene has CDR1 GTSNPN and CDR2 SVGIG (reference sequence). The CDR3 runs to 11 residues.

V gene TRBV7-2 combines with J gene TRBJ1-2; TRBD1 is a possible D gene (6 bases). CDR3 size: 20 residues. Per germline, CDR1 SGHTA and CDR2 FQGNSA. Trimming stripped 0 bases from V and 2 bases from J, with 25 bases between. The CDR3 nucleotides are TGTGCCAGCAGCTTAGCTGGGTTAACAGGGAGAATTGTCGCAAACTATGGCTACACCTTC. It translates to CASSLAGLTGRIVANYGYTF. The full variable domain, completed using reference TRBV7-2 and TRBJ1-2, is GAGVSQSPSNKVTEKGKDVELRCDPISGHTALYWYRQSLGQGLEFLIYFQGNSAPDKSGLPSDRFSAERTGGSVSTLTIQRTQQEDSAVYLCASSLAGLTGRIVANYGYTFGSGTRLTVV.

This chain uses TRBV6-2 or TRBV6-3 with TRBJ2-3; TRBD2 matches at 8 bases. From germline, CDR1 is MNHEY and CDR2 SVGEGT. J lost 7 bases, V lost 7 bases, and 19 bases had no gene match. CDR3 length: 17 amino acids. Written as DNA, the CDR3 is TGTGCCAGCACCCCCACGCAGGGACTAGGGGGGACGAATACGCAGTATTTT. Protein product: CASTPTQGLGGTNTQYF.

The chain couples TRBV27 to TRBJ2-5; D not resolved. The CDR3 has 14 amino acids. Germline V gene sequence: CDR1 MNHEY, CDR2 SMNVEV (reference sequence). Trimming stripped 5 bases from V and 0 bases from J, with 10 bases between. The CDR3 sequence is CASSALRDQETQYF. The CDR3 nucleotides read TGTGCCAGCAGTGCACTAAGAGACCAAGAGACCCAGTACTTC.

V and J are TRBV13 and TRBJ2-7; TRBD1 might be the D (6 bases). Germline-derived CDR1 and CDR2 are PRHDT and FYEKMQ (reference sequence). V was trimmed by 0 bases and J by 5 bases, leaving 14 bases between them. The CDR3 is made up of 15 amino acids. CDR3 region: CASSLGGGSVNEQYF. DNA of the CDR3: TGTGCCAGCAGCTTAGGAGGGGGAAGTGTAAACGAGCAGTACTTC.

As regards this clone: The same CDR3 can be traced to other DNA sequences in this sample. The CDR3 sequence is CASSWGGNQPQHF. DNA of the CDR3: TGTGCCAGCAGTTGGGGCGGCAATCAGCCCCAGCATTTT. The chain combines TRBV27 with TRBJ1-5, with D perhaps matching TRBD1 (5 bases). Germline CDR1 is MNHEY and CDR2 is SMNVEV (reference sequence). Trimming left V 4 bases short and J 2 bases short, with 6 bases between. The CDR3 length is 13 residues.